This T cell receptor beta chain was sequenced for a study of OX40 agonist ivuxolimab in advanced cancers. Overall study findings and caveats: Mean expanded clone counts were higher in CD8+ than CD4+ T cells.

As to this clone: Its specificity is unknown.

Sequencing was performed with immunoSEQ multiplex PCR; in TCRdb, only in-frame clones are kept and a portion is missing. Found here are around 97,000 clones, more than 80% of them singletons; the top ten hold approximately 5.5%. V lost 2 bases to trimming and J lost 1 base, with 15 bases between them. In germline, CDR1 is LGHNT, CDR2 FRNRAP. The CDR3 covers 17 residues. This TCR derives from an adult with an advanced solid tumor such as melanoma, head and neck, liver or kidney cancer. The chain uses TRBV12-5 and TRBJ2-4; perhaps TRBD2 as D (5 bases). The sequenced sample was CD4+ or CD8+ T cells sorted from blood, obtained in a trial of the OX40 agonist ivuxolimab. CDR3: CASGLFPAEGAKNIQYF. CDR3 in DNA: TGTGCTAGTGGTTTGTTTCCGGCTGAGGGCGCCAAAAACATTCAGTACTTC.